This note documents a single T cell receptor beta chain sequence. The antigen is not known. Germline values: CDR1 MDHEN, CDR2 SYDVKM. Trimming at V came to 7 bases and at J to 9 bases, leaving 9 bases not matched to a gene. The CDR3 consists of 15 residues. This entry comes from a study of PD-L1 blockade in urothelial cancer. Study-wide background: It was at 3 weeks (second dose) and 6 weeks after treatment start that blood was analyzed.

The authors spiked synthetic TCR analog templates into each PCR. Clones were sequenced by immunoSEQ multiplex PCR, and TCRdb holds only the in-frame ones, with some missing. The profile shows around 45,000 clones, more than 75% of them singletons. Study findings and constraints: Durable-benefit cases showed more tumor-associated blood clone expansion at 3 weeks.

The sample's time point: pretreatment peripheral blood. Patients in the study were battling locally advanced or metastatic urothelial carcinoma. The sequence came from a man in his fifties with urothelial cancer. The J gene is TRBJ2-2, the V gene TRBV28, with 12 bases identical to TRBD2. Sequenced material: PBMCs, taken around atezolizumab (anti-PD-L1) treatment. DNA for the CDR3: TGTGCCAGCACCCTCCTAGCGGGGGGGCGGAGGGAGCTGTTTTTT. Its translation: CASTLLAGGRRELFF.